A selection of T cell receptor beta chains follows, all from one sample in a study of shared clonotypes between healthy human individuals. This table comes from immunoSEQ multiplex PCR, and its TCRdb copy is limited to in-frame clones, with some not included. This sample yields around 1.1 million clones, of which roughly 77% are seen a single time; more than 0.85% belongs to the top ten. The specimen sequenced was memory CD4+ T cells from PBMCs. The receptors stem from a young man in good health. Some clones in this sample may be carry-over from other donors' samples. The CDR3 runs from the conserved cysteine through the conserved F or W. The size field is filled for only some rows; it gives once, few, many or a size class.

>-|TRBV4-1|TRBJ2-7
CASSQEARGLSYEQYF
>-|TRBV27|TRBJ2-2
CASSLRQGYGTGELFF
>-|TRBV7-9|TRBJ2-2
CASSSSPGTGNGELFF
>few|TRBV11-2|TRBJ1-1
CASSSTWNTEAFF
>few|TRBV27|TRBJ1-2
CASRRTGQGYGYTF
>-|TRBV2|TRBJ2-1
CASRRLAGAYNEQFF
>once|TRBV27|TRBJ2-2
CASSFQGWGGELFF
>-|TRBV9|TRBJ1-1
CASSVTERVTEAFF
>-|TRBV11-2|TRBJ2-1
CASSLDQRLYNEQFF
>-|TRBV2|TRBJ1-1
CASRDWDRGREAEAFF
>-|TRBV7-8|TRBJ2-6
CASRPGANVLTF
>-|TRBV7-9|TRBJ2-7
CASSSRDEQYF
>once|TRBV6-1|TRBJ2-3
CASSEGPNTDTQYF
>once|TRBV4-2|TRBJ2-1
CASSQDGSGEQFF
>-|TRBV9|TRBJ1-5
CASSVDRDQPQHF
>-|TRBV5-1|TRBJ1-2
CASSLAPGQEYGYTF
>-|TRBV5-1|TRBJ2-3
CASSPRVEPDTQYF
>-|TRBV19|TRBJ1-4
CASSERQATNEKLFF
>-|TRBV19|TRBJ2-5
CASSITSTGRETQYF
>-|TRBV5-1|TRBJ2-5
CASSLFLPTETQYF
>-|TRBV11-3|TRBJ2-5
CASSARTGRETQYF
>-|TRBV15|TRBJ1-2
CATSTGGVEGYTF
>-|TRBV19|TRBJ1-2
CASSNPRDRGSYTF
>-|TRBV7-3|TRBJ2-1
CASSRLAGVNEQFF
>many|TRBV5-4|TRBJ2-3
CASRSGLADTQYF
>-|TRBV11-1|TRBJ1-2
CASSLGWADYGYTF
>once|TRBV30|TRBJ2-3
CAWSTTGGTDTQYF
>-|TRBV5-6|TRBJ1-1
CASGRYTEAFF
>-|TRBV5-7|TRBJ2-1
CASSLGYCTYNEQFF
>-|TRBV18|TRBJ2-5
CASSGTLAGVQETQYF
>-|TRBV30|TRBJ2-7
CAWSVRGDFEQYF
>-|TRBV29-1|TRBJ2-2
CSSRTSGSVTGKLFF
>-|TRBV5-1|TRBJ2-2
CASSSHPAGGVAGELFF
>once|TRBV5-4|TRBJ1-4
CASSLGEAPNEKLFF
>-|TRBV5-1|TRBJ1-5
CASSLNGQGSNQPQHF
>-|TRBV7-9|TRBJ1-4
CASSWGVAGGMEKLFF
>-|TRBV19|TRBJ2-7
CASSLAGGYEQYF
>many|TRBV20-1|TRBJ2-7
CSAFNSYEQYF
>few|TRBV5-4|TRBJ1-1
CASSTDRNEAFF
>-|TRBV5-5|TRBJ2-7
CASSLALYEQYF
>-|TRBV28|TRBJ2-7
CASTLERRTYEQYF
>-|TRBV28|TRBJ1-3
CASTRTGGLDTIYF
>-|TRBV7-2|TRBJ2-7
CASSLRETYEQYF
>-|TRBV27|TRBJ2-5
CASSAGRGIGETQYF
>-|TRBV20-1|TRBJ1-4
CSAEDRRELFF
>-|TRBV5-8|TRBJ2-5
CASSSKASGRAYETQYF
>-|TRBV11-3|TRBJ2-3
CASSRGLGSDTQYF
>-|TRBV10-2|TRBJ1-2
CASSPGGTATNYGYTF
>-|TRBV4-1|TRBJ1-2
CASSQEETDRANGYTF
>-|TRBV5-1|TRBJ2-7
CASSLTGTYEQYF
>-|TRBV5-1|TRBJ2-1
CASSLTSGSLRNEQFF
>-|TRBV6-5|TRBJ2-1
CASGRGSSYNEQFF